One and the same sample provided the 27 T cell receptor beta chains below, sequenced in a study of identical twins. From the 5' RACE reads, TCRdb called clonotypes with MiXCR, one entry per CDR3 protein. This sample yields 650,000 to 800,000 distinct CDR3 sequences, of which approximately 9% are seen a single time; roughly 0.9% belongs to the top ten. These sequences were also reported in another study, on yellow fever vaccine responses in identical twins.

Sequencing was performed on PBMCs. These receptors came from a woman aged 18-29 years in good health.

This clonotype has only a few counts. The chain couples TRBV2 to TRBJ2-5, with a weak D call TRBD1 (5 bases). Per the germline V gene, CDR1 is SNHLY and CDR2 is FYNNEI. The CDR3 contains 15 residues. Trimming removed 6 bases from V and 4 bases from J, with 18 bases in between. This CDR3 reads CASRQQASPGETQYF. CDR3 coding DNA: TGTGCCAGCAGACAACAGGCCTCGCCGGGAGAGACCCAGTACTTC.

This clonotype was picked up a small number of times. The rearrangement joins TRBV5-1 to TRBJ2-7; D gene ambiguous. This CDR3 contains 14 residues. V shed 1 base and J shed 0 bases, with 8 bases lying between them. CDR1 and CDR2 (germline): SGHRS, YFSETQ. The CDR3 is CASSLMDFSYEQYF. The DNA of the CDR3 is TGCGCCAGCAGCTTGATGGATTTCTCCTACGAGCAGTACTTC.

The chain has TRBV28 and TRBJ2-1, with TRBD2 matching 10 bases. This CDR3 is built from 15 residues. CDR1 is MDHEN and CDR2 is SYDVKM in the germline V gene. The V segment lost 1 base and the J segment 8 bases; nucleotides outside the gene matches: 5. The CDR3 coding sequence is TGTGCCAGCAGTTTATTGGGACTAGCGTTGGATGAGCAGTTCTTC. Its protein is CASSLLGLALDEQFF.

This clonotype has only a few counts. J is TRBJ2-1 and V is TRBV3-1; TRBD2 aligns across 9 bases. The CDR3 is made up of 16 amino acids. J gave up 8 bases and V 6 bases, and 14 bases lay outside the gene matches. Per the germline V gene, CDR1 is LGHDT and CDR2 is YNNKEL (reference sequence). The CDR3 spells CASRGIAGVFDDEQFF. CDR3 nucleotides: TGTGCCAGCAGGGGCATAGCGGGAGTCTTCGACGATGAGCAGTTCTTC.

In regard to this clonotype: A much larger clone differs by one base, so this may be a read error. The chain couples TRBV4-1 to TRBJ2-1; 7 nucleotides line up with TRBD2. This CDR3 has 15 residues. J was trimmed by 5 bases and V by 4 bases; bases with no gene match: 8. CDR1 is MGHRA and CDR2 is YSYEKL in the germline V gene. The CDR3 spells CASSPSAGRNNEQFF. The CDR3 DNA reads TGCGCCAGCAGCCCATCAGCGGGAAGAAACAATGAGCAGTTCTTC.

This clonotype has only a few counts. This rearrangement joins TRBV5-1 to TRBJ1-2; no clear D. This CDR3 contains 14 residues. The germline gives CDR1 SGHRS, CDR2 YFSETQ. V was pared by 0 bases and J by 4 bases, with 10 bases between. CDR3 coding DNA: TGCGCCAGCAGCTTGGGGCTCAACCTCTATGGCTACACCTTC. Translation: CASSLGLNLYGYTF.

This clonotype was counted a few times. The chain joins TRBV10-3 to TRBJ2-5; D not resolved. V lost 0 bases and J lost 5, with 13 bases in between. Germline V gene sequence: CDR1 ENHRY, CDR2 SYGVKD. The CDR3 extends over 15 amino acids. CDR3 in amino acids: CAISESDRSFETQYF. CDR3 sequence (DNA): TGTGCCATCAGTGAGTCGGATCGGAGTTTCGAGACCCAGTACTTC.

CDR3 region: CASSWGRLNSPLHF. CDR3 bases: TGTGCCAGCAGTTGGGGACGTCTTAATTCACCCCTCCACTTT. The genes are TRBV2 and TRBJ1-6; weak D call: TRBD1 (5 bases). V was shortened by 5 bases and J by 6 bases, with 11 bases between the two germline ends. The V gene's germline CDR1 is SNHLY and CDR2 FYNNEI. The CDR3 sequence is 14 residues long.

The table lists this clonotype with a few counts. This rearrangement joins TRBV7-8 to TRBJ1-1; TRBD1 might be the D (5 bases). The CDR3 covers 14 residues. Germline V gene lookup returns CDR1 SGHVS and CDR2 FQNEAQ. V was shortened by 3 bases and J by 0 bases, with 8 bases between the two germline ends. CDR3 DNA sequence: TGTGCCAGCAGCTTCGGACAAGTGAACACTGAAGCTTTCTTT. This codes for CASSFGQVNTEAFF. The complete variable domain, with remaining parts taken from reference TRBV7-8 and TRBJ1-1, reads GAGVSQSPRYKVAKRGQDVALRCDPISGHVSLFWYQQALGQGPEFLTYFQNEAQLDKSGLPSDRFFAERPEGSVSTLKIQRTQQEDSAVYLCASSFGQVNTEAFFGQGTRLTVV.

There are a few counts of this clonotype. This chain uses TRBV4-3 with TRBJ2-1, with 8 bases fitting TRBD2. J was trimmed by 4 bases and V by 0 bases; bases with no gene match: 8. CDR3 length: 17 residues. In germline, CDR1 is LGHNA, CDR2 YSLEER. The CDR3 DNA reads TGCGCCAGCAGCCAAGACGGGGGGGGACTACCGTACAATGAGCAGTTCTTC. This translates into CASSQDGGGLPYNEQFF.

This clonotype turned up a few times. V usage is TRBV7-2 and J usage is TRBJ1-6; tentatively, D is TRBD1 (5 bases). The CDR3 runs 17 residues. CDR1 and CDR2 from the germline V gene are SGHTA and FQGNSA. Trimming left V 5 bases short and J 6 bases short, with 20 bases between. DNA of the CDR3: TGTGCCAGCAGCCCGGAACCTAGGGGATGGGGTAATTCACCCCTCCACTTT. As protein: CASSPEPRGWGNSPLHF.

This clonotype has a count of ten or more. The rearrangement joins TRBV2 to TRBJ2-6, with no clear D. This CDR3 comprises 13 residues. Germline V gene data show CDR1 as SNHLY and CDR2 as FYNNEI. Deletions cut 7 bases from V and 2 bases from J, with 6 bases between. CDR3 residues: CASIGAGANVLTF. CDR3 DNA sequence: TGTGCCAGCATTGGAGCTGGGGCCAACGTCCTGACTTTC.

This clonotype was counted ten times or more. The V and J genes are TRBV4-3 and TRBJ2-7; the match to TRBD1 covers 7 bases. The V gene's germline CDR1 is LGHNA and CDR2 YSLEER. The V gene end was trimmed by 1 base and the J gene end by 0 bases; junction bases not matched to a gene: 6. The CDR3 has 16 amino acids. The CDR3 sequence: CASSQGTGTSSYEQYF. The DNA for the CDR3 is TGCGCCAGCAGCCAAGGGACAGGAACTAGCTCCTACGAGCAGTACTTC.

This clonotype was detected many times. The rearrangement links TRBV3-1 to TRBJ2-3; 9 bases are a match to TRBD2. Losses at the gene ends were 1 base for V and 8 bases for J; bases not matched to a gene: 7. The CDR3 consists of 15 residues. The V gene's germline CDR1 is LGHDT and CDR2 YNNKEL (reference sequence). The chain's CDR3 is CASSQALRGGFTQYF. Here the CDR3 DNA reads TGTGCCAGCAGCCAAGCGTTGCGGGGGGGCTTTACGCAGTATTTT.

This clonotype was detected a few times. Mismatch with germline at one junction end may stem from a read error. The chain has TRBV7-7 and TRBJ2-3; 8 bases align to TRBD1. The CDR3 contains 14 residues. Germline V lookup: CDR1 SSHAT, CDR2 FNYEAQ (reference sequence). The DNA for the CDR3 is TGTGCTAGCAGCACAGGACAGGGCGCAGATACGCAGTATTTT. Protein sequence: CASSTGQGADTQYF.

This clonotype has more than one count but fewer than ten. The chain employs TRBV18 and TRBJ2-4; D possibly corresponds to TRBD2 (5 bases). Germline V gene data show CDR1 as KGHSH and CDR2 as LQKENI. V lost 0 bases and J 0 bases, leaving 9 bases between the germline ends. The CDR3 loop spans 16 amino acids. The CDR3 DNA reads TGTGCCAGCTCACCACCGGACTCTTTAGCCAAAAACATTCAGTACTTC. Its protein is CASSPPDSLAKNIQYF.

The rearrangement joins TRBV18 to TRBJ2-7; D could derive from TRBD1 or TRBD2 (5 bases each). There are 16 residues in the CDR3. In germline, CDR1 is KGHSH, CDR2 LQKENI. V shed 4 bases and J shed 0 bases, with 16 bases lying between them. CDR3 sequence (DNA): TGTGCCAGCTCACAGTATCACGGGACCAGCTCCTACGAGCAGTACTTC. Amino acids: CASSQYHGTSSYEQYF.

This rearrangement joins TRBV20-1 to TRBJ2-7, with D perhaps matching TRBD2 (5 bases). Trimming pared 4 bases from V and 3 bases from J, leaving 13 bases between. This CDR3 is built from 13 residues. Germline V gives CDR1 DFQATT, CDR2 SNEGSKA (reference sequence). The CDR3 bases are TGCAGTGCTACCCGGGCTAGCTACTACGAGCAGTACTTC. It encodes CSATRASYYEQYF.

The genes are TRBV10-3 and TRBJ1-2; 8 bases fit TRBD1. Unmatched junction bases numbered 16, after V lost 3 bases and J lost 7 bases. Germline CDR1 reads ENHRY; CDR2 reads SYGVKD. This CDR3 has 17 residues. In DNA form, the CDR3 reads TGTGCCATCAGTGACCAGGACAGGGTAGGCCCTGGGGGTGGCTACACCTTC. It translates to CAISDQDRVGPGGGYTF.

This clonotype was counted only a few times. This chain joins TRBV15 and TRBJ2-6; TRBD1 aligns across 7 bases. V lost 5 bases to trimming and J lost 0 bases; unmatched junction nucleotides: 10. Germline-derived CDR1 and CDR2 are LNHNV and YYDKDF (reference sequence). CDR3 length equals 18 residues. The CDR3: CATSLRGQLNSGANVLTF. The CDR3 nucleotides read TGTGCCACCAGCTTAAGGGGGCAACTCAACTCTGGGGCCAACGTCCTGACTTTC.

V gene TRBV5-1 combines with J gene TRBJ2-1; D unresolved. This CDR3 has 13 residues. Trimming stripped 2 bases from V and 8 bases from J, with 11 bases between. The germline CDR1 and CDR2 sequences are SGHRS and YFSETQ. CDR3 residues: CASSLKGLYEQFF. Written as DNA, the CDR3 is TGCGCCAGCAGCTTAAAAGGGCTGTATGAGCAGTTCTTC.

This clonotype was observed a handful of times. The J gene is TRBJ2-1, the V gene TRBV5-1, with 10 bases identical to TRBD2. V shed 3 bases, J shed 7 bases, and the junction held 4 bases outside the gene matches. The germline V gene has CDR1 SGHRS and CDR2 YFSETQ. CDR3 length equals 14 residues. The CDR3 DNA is TGCGCCAGCAGCTCCGGACTAGCGGAGAATGAGCAGTTCTTC. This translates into CASSSGLAENEQFF.

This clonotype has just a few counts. The CDR3 spells CASDIAGETQYF. In DNA, the CDR3 is TGTGCCAGTGACATAGCGGGGGAGACCCAGTACTTC. The chain combines TRBV7-9 with TRBJ2-5; 8 bases match TRBD2. The V and J ends lost 9 bases and 5 bases, in that order; junction bases with no gene match: 5. Germline V gives CDR1 SEHNR, CDR2 FQNEAQ (reference sequence). The CDR3 length is 12 residues.

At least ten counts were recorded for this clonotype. The CDR3 here is CATSEYGDGPWGYTF. The CDR3 DNA sequence: TGTGCCACCTCTGAATATGGGGACGGCCCGTGGGGCTACACCTTC. This sequence joins TRBV3-1 and TRBJ1-2; perhaps TRBD1 as D (5 bases). CDR1 LGHDT and CDR2 YNNKEL come from the germline V gene (reference sequence). V was trimmed by 10 bases and J by 8 bases, leaving 26 bases between them. The CDR3 covers 15 residues. The complete variable domain, with remaining parts taken from reference TRBV3-1 and TRBJ1-2, reads DTAVSQTPKYLVTQMGNDKSIKCEQNLGHDTMYWYKQDSKKFLKIMFSYNNKELIINETVPNRFSPKSPDKAHLNLHINSLELGDSAVYFCATSEYGDGPWGYTFGSGTRLTVV.

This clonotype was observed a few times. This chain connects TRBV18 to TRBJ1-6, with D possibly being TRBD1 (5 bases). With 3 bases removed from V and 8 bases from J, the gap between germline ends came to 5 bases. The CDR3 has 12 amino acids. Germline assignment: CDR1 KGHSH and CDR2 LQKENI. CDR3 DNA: TGTGCCAGCTCACCGGGGGATTCACCCCTCCACTTT. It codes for CASSPGDSPLHF.

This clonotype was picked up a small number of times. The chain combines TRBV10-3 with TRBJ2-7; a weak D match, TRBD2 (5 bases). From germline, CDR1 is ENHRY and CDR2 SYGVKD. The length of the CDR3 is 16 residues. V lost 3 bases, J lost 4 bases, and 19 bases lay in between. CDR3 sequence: CAISDPEGEGPYEQYF. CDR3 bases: TGTGCCATCAGTGACCCAGAGGGTGAAGGACCTTACGAGCAGTACTTC.

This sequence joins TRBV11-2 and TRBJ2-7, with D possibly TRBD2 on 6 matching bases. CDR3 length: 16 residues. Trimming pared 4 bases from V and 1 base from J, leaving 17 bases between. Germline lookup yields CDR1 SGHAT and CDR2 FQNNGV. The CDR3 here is CASSSQIRDSSYEQYF. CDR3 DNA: TGTGCCAGCAGCTCGCAGATCCGGGACTCGTCCTACGAGCAGTACTTC.